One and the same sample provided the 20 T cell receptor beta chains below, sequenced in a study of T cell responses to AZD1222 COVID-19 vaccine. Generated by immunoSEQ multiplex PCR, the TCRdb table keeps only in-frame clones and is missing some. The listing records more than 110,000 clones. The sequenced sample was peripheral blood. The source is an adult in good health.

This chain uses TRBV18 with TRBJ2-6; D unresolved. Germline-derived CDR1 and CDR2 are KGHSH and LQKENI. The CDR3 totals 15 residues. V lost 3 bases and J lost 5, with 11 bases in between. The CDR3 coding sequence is TGTGCCAGCTCACCTGCGGAGCTCTGGGCCAACGTCCTGACTTTC. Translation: CASSPAELWANVLTF.

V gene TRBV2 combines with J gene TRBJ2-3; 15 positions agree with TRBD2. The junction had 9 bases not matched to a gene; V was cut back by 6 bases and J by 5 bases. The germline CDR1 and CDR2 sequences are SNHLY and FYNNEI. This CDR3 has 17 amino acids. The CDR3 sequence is CASSDGLAGGPLDTQYF. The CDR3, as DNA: TGTGCCAGCAGCGACGGACTAGCGGGGGGGCCCTTAGATACGCAGTATTTT.

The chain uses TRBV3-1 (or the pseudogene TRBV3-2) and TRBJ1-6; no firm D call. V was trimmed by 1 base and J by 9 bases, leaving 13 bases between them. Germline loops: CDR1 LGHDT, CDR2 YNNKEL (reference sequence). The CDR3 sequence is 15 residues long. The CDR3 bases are TGTGCCAGCAGCCAAGGCTCTCGGCATGTTTCACCCCTCCACTTT. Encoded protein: CASSQGSRHVSPLHF.

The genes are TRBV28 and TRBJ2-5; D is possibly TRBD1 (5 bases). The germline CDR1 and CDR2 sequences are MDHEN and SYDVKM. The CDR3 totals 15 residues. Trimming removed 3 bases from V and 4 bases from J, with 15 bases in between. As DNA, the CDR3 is TGTGCCAGCAGTTTCCGGCAGGGTGGAGTAGAGACCCAGTACTTC. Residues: CASSFRQGGVETQYF.

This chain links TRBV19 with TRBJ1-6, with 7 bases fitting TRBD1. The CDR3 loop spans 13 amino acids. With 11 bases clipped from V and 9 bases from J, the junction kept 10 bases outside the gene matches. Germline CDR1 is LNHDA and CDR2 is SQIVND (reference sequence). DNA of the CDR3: TGTGCCGCAAGACAGGGAAGAACTTCACCCCTCCACTTT. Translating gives CAARQGRTSPLHF.

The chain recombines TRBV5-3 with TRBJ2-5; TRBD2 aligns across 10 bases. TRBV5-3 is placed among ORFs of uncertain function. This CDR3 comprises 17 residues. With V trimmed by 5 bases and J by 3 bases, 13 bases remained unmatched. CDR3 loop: CARRSKAGLAGEETQYF. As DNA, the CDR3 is TGTGCCAGAAGATCTAAGGCGGGGCTAGCGGGGGAAGAGACCCAGTACTTC.

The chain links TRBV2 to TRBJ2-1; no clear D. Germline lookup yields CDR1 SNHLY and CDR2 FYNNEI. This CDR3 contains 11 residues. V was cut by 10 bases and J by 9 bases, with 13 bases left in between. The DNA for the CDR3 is TGTGCCACACGCGACCTAGGTGAGCAGTTCTTC. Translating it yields CATRDLGEQFF.

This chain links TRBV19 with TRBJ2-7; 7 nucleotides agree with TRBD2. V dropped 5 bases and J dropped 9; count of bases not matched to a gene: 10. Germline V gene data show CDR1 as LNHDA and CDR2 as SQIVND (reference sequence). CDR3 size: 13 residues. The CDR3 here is CASSPLAVGRQYF. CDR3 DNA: TGTGCCAGTAGTCCCCTAGCGGTAGGGCGGCAGTACTTC.

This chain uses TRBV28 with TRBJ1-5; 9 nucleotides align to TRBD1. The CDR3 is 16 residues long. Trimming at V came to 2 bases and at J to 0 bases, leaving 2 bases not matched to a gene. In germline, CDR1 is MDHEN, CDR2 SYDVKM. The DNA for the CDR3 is TGTGCCAGCAGTTTAGGGACAGGGAATAGCAATCAGCCCCAGCATTTT. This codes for CASSLGTGNSNQPQHF.

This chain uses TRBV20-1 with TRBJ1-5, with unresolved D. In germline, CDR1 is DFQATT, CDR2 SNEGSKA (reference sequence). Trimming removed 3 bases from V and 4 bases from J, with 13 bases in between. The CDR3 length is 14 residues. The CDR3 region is CSASSRRWNQPQHF. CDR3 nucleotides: TGCAGTGCTAGTAGCCGTCGGTGGAATCAGCCCCAGCATTTT.

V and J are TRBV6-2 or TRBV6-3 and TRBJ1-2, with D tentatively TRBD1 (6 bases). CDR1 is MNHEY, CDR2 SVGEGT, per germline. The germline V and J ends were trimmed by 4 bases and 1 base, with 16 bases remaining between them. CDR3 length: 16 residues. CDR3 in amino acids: CASSLPLQGSNYGYTF. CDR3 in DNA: TGTGCCAGCAGTTTGCCCTTGCAGGGGAGTAACTATGGCTACACCTTC.

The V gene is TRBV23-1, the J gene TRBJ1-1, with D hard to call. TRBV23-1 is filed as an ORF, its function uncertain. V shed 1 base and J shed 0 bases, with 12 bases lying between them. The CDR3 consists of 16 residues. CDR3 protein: CASSQFERDMNTEAFF. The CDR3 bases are TGCGCCAGCAGTCAATTTGAGAGGGATATGAACACTGAAGCTTTCTTT.

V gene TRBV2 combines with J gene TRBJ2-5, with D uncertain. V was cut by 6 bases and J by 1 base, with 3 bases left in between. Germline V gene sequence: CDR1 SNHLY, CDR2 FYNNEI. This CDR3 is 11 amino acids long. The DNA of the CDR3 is TGTGCCAGCAGCCTCCAAGAGACCCAGTACTTC. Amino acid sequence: CASSLQETQYF.

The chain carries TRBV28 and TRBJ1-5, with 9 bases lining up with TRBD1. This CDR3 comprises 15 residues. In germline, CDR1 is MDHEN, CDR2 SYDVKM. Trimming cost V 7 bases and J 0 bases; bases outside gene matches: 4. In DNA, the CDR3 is TGTGCCAGCACCCGGACAGGGGATAGCAATCAGCCCCAGCATTTT. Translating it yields CASTRTGDSNQPQHF.

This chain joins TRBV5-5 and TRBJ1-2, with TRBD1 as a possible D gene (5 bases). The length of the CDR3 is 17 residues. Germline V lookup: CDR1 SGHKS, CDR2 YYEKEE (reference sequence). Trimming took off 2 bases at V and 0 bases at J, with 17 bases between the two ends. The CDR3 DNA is TGTGCCAGCAGCTTAGCGCCGGGGCCCCAAACTAACTATGGCTACACCTTC. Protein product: CASSLAPGPQTNYGYTF.

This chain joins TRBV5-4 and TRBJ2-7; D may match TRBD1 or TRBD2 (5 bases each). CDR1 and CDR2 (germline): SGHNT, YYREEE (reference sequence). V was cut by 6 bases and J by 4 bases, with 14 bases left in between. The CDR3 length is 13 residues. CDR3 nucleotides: TGTGCCAGCAAGGGACCGGAAGAGTACGAGCAGTACTTC. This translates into CASKGPEEYEQYF. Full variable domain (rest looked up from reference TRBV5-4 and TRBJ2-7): ETGVTQSPTHLIKTRGQQVTLRCSSQSGHNTVSWYQQALGQGPQFIFQYYREEENGRGNFPPRFSGLQFPNYSSELNVNALELDDSALYLCASKGPEEYEQYFGPGTRLTVT.

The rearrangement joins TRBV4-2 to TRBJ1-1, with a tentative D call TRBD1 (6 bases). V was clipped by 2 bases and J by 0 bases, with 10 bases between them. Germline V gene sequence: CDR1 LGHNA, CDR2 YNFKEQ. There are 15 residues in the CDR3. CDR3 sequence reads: CASSQTQGMNTEAFF. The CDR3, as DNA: TGTGCCAGCAGCCAAACACAGGGCATGAACACTGAAGCTTTCTTT.

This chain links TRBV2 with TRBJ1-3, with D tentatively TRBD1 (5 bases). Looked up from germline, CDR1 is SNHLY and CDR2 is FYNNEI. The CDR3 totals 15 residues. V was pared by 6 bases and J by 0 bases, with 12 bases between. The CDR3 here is CASRAGTSSGNTIYF. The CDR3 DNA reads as TGTGCCAGCAGGGCCGGGACCAGCTCTGGAAACACCATATATTTT.

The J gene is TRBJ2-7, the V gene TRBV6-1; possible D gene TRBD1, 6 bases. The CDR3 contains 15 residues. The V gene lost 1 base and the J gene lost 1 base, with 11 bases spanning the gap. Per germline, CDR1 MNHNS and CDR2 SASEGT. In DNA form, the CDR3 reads TGTGCCAGCAGTGAAGGGCAGGGGTGGTCCTACGAGCAGTACTTC. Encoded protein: CASSEGQGWSYEQYF.

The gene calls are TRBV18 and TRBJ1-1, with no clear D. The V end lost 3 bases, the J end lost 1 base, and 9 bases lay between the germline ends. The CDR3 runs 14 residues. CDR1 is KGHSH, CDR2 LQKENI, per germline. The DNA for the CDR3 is TGTGCCAGCTCACCCTTGGATGGGAACACTGAAGCTTTCTTT. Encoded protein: CASSPLDGNTEAFF.